This is a list of T cell receptor beta chains from one sample in a study of cytomegalovirus exposure and HLA in healthy donors. The protocol was immunoSEQ multiplex PCR, while the TCRdb copy is restricted to in-frame clones and leaves out a portion. The table records about 140,000 clones, about 83% of them present only once. The sample comprised PBMCs. The receptor set was obtained from a woman aged 25 to 39 in good health and CMV-seronegative. The CDR3 runs from the conserved cysteine through the conserved F or W. Each record gives: CDR3 DNA, CDR3 protein, V gene, D gene, clone size, J gene, CDR3 length. D genes are given only for firm matches. A clone size is listed for some rows: how often the clone was seen (once, few, many), or a class if it is expanded.

cdr3_nt: TGCGCCAGCAGCTCCTCTATCGGCTACGAGCAGTACTTC; cdr3_aa: CASSSSIGYEQYF; v_call: TRBV5-1; d_call: -; clone_size: -; j_call: TRBJ2-7; cdr3_length: 13
cdr3_nt: TGCAGCATCGCGCAGGGGGCTTTCTACGAGCAGTACTTC; cdr3_aa: CSIAQGAFYEQYF; v_call: TRBV29-1; d_call: TRBD1; clone_size: many; j_call: TRBJ2-7; cdr3_length: 13
cdr3_nt: TGTGCCAGCAGGGTGGGACAGGAAAGAAGTCAGCCCCAGCATTTT; cdr3_aa: CASRVGQERSQPQHF; v_call: TRBV2; d_call: TRBD1; clone_size: few; j_call: TRBJ1-5; cdr3_length: 15
cdr3_nt: TGTGCCAGCTCACCTTCGGGGACAGGGCAAACAGATACGCAGTATTTT; cdr3_aa: CASSPSGTGQTDTQYF; v_call: TRBV18; d_call: TRBD1; clone_size: once; j_call: TRBJ2-3; cdr3_length: 16
cdr3_nt: TGTGCCAGTAGGCAACAGGGGGCGTGGGGGCCCCAGCATTTT; cdr3_aa: CASRQQGAWGPQHF; v_call: TRBV6-6; d_call: TRBD1; clone_size: -; j_call: TRBJ1-5; cdr3_length: 14
cdr3_nt: TGTGCCATCAGTGATACTGTCTCCAGGAATAATGGCTACACCTTC; cdr3_aa: CAISDTVSRNNGYTF; v_call: TRBV10-3; d_call: -; clone_size: -; j_call: TRBJ1-2; cdr3_length: 15
cdr3_nt: TGCGCCAGCAGCTCGGGAGGGACTAGCGGGGGCGAGCAGTACTTC; cdr3_aa: CASSSGGTSGGEQYF; v_call: TRBV5-1; d_call: TRBD2; clone_size: -; j_call: TRBJ2-7; cdr3_length: 15
cdr3_nt: TGTGCCAGCAGCTCCCGGACAGGTCATCTCGGGGTTGACACCTTC; cdr3_aa: CASSSRTGHLGVDTF; v_call: TRBV7-9; d_call: TRBD1; clone_size: -; j_call: TRBJ1-2; cdr3_length: 15
cdr3_nt: TGTGCCAGCAAAGCCCAGGCGACAGGGGGCAGGTACGAGCAGTACTTC; cdr3_aa: CASKAQATGGRYEQYF; v_call: TRBV28; d_call: TRBD1; clone_size: -; j_call: TRBJ2-7; cdr3_length: 16
cdr3_nt: TGTGCCGCCCGCCTCAGGGTTGGAAACACCATATATTTT; cdr3_aa: CAARLRVGNTIYF; v_call: TRBV7-9; d_call: -; clone_size: -; j_call: TRBJ1-3; cdr3_length: 13
cdr3_nt: TGTGCCAGCAGCCCTGGGGGGGCCACTGTCGACACCTTC; cdr3_aa: CASSPGGATVDTF; v_call: TRBV5-6; d_call: -; clone_size: -; j_call: TRBJ1-2; cdr3_length: 13
cdr3_nt: TGTGCCAGCAGCCGGCGGACCGGACAGAATTCACCCCTCCACTTT; cdr3_aa: CASSRRTGQNSPLHF; v_call: TRBV7-2; d_call: -; clone_size: few; j_call: TRBJ1-6; cdr3_length: 15
cdr3_nt: TGCGCCAGCAGCCAAGATATTGACAGGACTGAAGCTTTCTTT; cdr3_aa: CASSQDIDRTEAFF; v_call: TRBV4-3; d_call: -; clone_size: few; j_call: TRBJ1-1; cdr3_length: 14
cdr3_nt: TGTGCCAGCAGCTTAGGGTTGAGCGGGGGGGGAAGCTCCTACAATGAGCAGTTCTTC; cdr3_aa: CASSLGLSGGGSSYNEQFF; v_call: TRBV7-8; d_call: TRBD2; clone_size: -; j_call: TRBJ2-1; cdr3_length: 19